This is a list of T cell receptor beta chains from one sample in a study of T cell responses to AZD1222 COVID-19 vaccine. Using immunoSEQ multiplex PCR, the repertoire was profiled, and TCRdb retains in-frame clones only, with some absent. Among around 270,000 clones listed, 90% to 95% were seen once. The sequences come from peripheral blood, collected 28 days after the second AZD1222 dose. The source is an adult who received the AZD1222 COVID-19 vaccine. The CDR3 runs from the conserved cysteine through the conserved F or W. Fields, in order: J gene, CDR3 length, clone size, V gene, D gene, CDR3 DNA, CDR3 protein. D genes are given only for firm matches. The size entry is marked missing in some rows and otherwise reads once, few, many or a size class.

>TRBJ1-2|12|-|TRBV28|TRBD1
TGTGCCAGCAGCGACAGGGTGTACGGCTACACCTTC
CASSDRVYGYTF
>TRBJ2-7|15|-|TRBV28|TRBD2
TGTGCCAGCAAAACTAGCGGGGGTCTCGGGTACGAGCAGTACTTC
CASKTSGGLGYEQYF
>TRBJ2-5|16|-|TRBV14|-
TGTGCCAGCAGCCTCCTCTTGTGGGGGGCGGATGAGACCCAGTACTTC
CASSLLLWGADETQYF
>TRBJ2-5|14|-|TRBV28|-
TGTGCCAGCAGTTCCACCAGGGTAGGAGAGACCCAGTACTTC
CASSSTRVGETQYF
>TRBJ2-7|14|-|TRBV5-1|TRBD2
TGCGCCAGCAGCTTAGGCGGGAGAGGTAATGAGCAGTACTTC
CASSLGGRGNEQYF
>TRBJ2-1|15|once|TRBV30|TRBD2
TGTGCCTGGAGTTGGCCTAGCGGGAGTAGGAATGAGCAGTTCTTC
CAWSWPSGSRNEQFF
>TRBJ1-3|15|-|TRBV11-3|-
TGTGCCAGCAGCTCCCGCCGGGACTCTGGAAACACCATATATTTT
CASSSRRDSGNTIYF
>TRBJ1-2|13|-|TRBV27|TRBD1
TGTGCCAGCAGTTCACAGGGGGTCTATGGCTACACCTTC
CASSSQGVYGYTF
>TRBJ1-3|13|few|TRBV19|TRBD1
TGTGCCAGTAGTGCGGGACAGGGAAACACCATATATTTT
CASSAGQGNTIYF
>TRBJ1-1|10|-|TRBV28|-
TGTGCCAGCATAGGCACTGAAGCTTTCTTT
CASIGTEAFF
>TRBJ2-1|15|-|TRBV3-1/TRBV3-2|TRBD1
TGTGCCAGCAGTCCCGGGACAGGGCAATACAATGAGCAGTTCTTC
CASSPGTGQYNEQFF
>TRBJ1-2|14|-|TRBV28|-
TGTGCCAGCAGTACCTCCCGGGGGCTCTGGGGCTACACCTTC
CASSTSRGLWGYTF
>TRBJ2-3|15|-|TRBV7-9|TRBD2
TGTGCCAGCAGCCAGATGGGAGGGGCCGCAGATACGCAGTATTTT
CASSQMGGAADTQYF
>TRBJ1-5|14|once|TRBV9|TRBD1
TGTGCCAGCAGCGAGGACAGGGAGACTCAGCCCCAGCATTTT
CASSEDRETQPQHF
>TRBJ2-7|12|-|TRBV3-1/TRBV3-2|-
TGTGCCAGCAGCCAAGATCTCCACGAGCAGTACTTC
CASSQDLHEQYF
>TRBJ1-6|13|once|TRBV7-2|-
TGTGCCAGCAGCCCTGGGCCCGCGGGGCCCCTCCACTTT
CASSPGPAGPLHF
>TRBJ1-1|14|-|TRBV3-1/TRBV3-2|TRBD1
TGTGCCAGCAGCCCGGACAGGGACCACACTGAAGCTTTCTTT
CASSPDRDHTEAFF
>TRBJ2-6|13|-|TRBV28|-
TGTGCCAGCAGTTTGGCTGGGGCCAACGTCCTGACTTTC
CASSLAGANVLTF
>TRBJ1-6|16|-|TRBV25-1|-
TGTGCCAGCAGTGAGAGTTACAGCTGGGGGAATTCACCCCTCCACTTT
CASSESYSWGNSPLHF
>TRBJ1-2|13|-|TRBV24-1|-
TGTGCCACCAGTGATCCCCCAGGATATGGCTACACCTTC
CATSDPPGYGYTF
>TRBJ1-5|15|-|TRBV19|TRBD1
TGTGCCAGTAGTTCCTCAACAGGGGAGGCTCAGCCCCAGCATTTT
CASSSSTGEAQPQHF
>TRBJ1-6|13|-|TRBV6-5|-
TGTGCCAGCAGGCGGGACAATAATTCACCCCTCCACTTT
CASRRDNNSPLHF
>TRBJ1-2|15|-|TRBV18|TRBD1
TGTGCCAGCTCACCCGGCCCCCAGGGGGTCTATGGCTACACCTTC
CASSPGPQGVYGYTF
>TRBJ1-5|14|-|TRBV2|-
TGTGCCAGCAGTGATCGACGGGGCAATCAGCCCCAGCATTTT
CASSDRRGNQPQHF
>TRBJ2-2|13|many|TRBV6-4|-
TGTGCCAGCAGTGACAGGGACACCGGGGAGCTGTTTTTT
CASSDRDTGELFF
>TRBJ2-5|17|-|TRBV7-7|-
TGTGCTAGCAGCTTAGGGGCTTCACGCGGGGCTCAAGAGACCCAGTACTTC
CASSLGASRGAQETQYF
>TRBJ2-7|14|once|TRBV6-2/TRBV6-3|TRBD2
TGTGCCAGCAGCTACTCTGCGGGGGGCTACGAGCAGTACTTC
CASSYSAGGYEQYF
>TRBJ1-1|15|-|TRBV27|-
TGTGCCAGCAGTTTATCCCCAGGACCTACTTCTGAAGCTTTCTTT
CASSLSPGPTSEAFF
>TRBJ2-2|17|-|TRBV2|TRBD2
TGTGCCAGCAGTGCCACGGGGCGCGGGGGGGCCTCCGGGGAGCTGTTTTTT
CASSATGRGGASGELFF
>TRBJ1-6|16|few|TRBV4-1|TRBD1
TGCGCCAGCAGCCCACAGGAGAGACAGGGTTTTTCACCCCTCCACTTT
CASSPQERQGFSPLHF
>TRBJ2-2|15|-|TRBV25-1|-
TGTGCCAGCACTCCCCCCGGGTATTCGGCCGGGGAGCTGTTTTTT
CASTPPGYSAGELFF
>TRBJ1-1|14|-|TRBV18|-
TGTGCCAGCTCACCAACGGACAAAGACACTGAAGCTTTCTTT
CASSPTDKDTEAFF
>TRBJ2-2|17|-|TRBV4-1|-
TGCGCCAGCAGCCAAGGGAGGGCAGGGGGGAGGACCGGGGAGCTGTTTTTT
CASSQGRAGGRTGELFF
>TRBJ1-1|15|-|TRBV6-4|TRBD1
TGTGCCAGCAGTGACCCGACAGGGGGTAACACTGAAGCTTTCTTT
CASSDPTGGNTEAFF
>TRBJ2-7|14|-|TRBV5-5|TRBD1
TGTGCCAGCAGCAAGGACAGGGGGAACTACGAGCAGTACTTC
CASSKDRGNYEQYF